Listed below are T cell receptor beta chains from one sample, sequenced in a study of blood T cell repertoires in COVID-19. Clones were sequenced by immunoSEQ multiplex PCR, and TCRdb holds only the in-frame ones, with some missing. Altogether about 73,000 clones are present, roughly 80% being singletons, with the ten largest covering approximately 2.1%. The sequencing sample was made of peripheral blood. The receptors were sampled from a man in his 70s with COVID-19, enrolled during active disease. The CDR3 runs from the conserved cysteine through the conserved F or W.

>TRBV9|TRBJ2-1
CASSVGSAVEQFF
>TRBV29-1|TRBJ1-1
CSVVPHGPRDTEAFF
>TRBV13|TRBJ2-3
CASSLGQGVTDTQYF
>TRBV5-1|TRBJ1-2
CASSTANYGYTF
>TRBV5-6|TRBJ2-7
CASSWGQESYEQYF
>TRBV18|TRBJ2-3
CASSPSGSGNTQYF
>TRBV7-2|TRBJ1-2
CASSFGGTANYGYTF
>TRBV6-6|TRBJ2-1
CASSYSGSHEQFF
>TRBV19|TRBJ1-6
CASTSLRGNSPLHF
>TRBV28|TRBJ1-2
CASSLNTQAIGYTF
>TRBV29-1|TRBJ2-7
CSVVIAYEQYF
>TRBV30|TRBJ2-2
CAWNRGQNTGELFF
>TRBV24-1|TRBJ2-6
CATSEWGQANVLTF
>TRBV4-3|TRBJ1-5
CASSQVYSGFSQPQHF
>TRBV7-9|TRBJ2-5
CASSLGQGAKTQYF
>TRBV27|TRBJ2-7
CASSPRGVAYEQYF
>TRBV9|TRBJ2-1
CASSVSRERESDEQFF
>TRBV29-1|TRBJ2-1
CSVAATEYNEQFF
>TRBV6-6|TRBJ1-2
CASSYSIHAGIYGYTF
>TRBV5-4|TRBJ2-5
CASSTSDQETQYF
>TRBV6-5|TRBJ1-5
CASSSQTGNQPQHF
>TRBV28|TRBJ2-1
CASTQPGGSGNEQFF
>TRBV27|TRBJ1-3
CARGGDPPGNTIYF
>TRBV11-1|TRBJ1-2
CASSFRTVHGSGYTF
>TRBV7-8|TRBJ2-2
CASTLRRESTGELFF
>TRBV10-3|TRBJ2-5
CATSSGSRRETQYF
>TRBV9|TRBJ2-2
CASSSREREGDTGELFF
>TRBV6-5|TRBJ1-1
CASTDGGVVGAEAFF
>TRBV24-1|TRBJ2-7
CATSAGTGGSYEQYF
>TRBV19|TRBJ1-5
CASRTGGLHNQPQHF
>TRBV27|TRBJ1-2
CASRGLRDREGYTF
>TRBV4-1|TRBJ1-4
CASSQDMGAGMGTELFF
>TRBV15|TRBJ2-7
CATSRVLTSGRIAYEQYF
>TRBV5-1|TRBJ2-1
CASSLTGRGYNEQFF
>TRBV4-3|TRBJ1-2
CASSQSRDRGIGYTF
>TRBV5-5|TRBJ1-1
CASSPRGMNTEAFF
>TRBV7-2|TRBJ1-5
CASSPAGGNQPQHF
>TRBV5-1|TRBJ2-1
CASSLEASGVYNEQFF